Below are 9 T cell receptor beta chains sequenced from a single sample in a study of vaccination and CD4 T cells after COVID-19. These TCRs' antigens remain unknown. With the Oncomine TCR Beta short-read assay, DNA from cultured CD4+ T cells was sequenced. TCRdb re-called the PCR reads with MiXCR, one entry per CDR3 protein. The sample yields around 13,000 distinct CDR3 sequences, around 47% seen once. Treatment noted: approximately 10-day PBMC culture with coronavirus spike peptide pools or control peptides (ViraFEST assay). The sequenced sample consisted of CD4+ T cells from blood, cultured in vitro. The receptors were sampled from a human donor who had recovered from COVID-19.

The J gene is TRBJ2-5, the V gene TRBV29-1; 10 bases agree with TRBD2. V lost 3 bases to trimming and J lost 5 bases; unmatched junction nucleotides: 9. The V gene's germline CDR1 is SQVTM and CDR2 ANQGSEA. This CDR3 spans 15 amino acids. The CDR3 region is CSVEPAGGLGETQYF. The CDR3 bases are TGCAGCGTTGAGCCAGCGGGAGGGCTGGGGGAGACCCAGTACTTC.

This clonotype was observed a handful of times. This chain links TRBV5-1 with TRBJ2-1; 9 bases agree with TRBD2. CDR1 SGHRS and CDR2 YFSETQ come from the germline V gene. The CDR3 loop spans 15 amino acids. The trim removed 4 bases at V and 9 bases at J, leaving 11 bases unmatched. Here the CDR3 reads CASSPSTSGLGEQFF. The CDR3 DNA sequence: TGCGCCAGCAGCCCCAGCACTAGCGGGCTCGGTGAGCAGTTCTTC. Complete variable domain (other parts from reference TRBV5-1 and TRBJ2-1): KAGVTQTPRYLIKTRGQQVTLSCSPISGHRSVSWYQQTPGQGLQFLFEYFSETQRNKGNFPGRFSGRQFSNSRSEMNVSTLELGDSALYLCASSPSTSGLGEQFFGPGTRLTVL.

V gene TRBV18 combines with J gene TRBJ2-1; D possibly corresponds to TRBD2 (5 bases). This CDR3 region has 12 residues. V lost 0 bases to trimming and J lost 9 bases, with 6 bases between them. Per germline, CDR1 KGHSH and CDR2 LQKENI. CDR3 nucleotide sequence: TGTGCCAGCTCACCACCGCGGGCTGAGCAGTTCTTC. It codes for CASSPPRAEQFF.

The chain employs TRBV19 and TRBJ1-2; 8 nucleotides line up with TRBD1. CDR3 length: 16 residues. The trim removed 6 bases at V and 7 bases at J, leaving 16 bases unmatched. CDR1 LNHDA and CDR2 SQIVND come from the germline V gene (reference sequence). The CDR3 loop is CASRPPLSGTGRGYTF. The CDR3 coding sequence is TGTGCCAGTAGACCACCCCTGTCGGGGACAGGACGTGGCTACACCTTC.

The count of this clonotype is one. The chain carries TRBV7-2 and TRBJ2-2; possibly TRBD2 for D (5 bases). This CDR3 is built from 15 residues. V was clipped by 5 bases and J by 1 base, with 11 bases between them. CDR1 and CDR2 from the germline V gene are SGHTA and FQGNSA. CDR3 in DNA: TGTGCCAGCAGCCCCCCTGGAGGGAACACCGGGGAGCTGTTTTTT. It yields the protein CASSPPGGNTGELFF.

The chain couples TRBV6-5 to TRBJ1-4, with 7 bases aligning to TRBD1. The CDR3 spans 11 residues. Germline V gene lookup returns CDR1 MNHEY and CDR2 SVGAGI. With 0 bases clipped from V and 14 bases from J, the junction kept 0 bases outside the gene matches. CDR3 sequence (DNA): TGTGCCAGCAGTTACTCGACAGGGCTGTTTTTT. This sequence encodes CASSYSTGLFF.

The gene calls are TRBV7-9 and TRBJ2-1; TRBD2 aligns across 10 bases. CDR1 and CDR2 (germline): SEHNR, FQNEAQ (reference sequence). This CDR3 has 13 residues. Trimming took 5 bases from V and 10 from J; bases not matched to a gene: 5. CDR3 nucleotides: TGTGCCAGCAGCCCCGGGACTAGCGTGGAGCAGTTCTTC. It translates to CASSPGTSVEQFF. The variable domain in full, completed from reference TRBV7-9 and TRBJ2-1, reads DTGVSQNPRHKITKRGQNVTFRCDPISEHNRLYWYRQTLGQGPEFLTYFQNEAQLEKSRLLSDRFSAERPKGSFSTLEIQRTEQGDSAMYLCASSPGTSVEQFFGPGTRLTVL.

This chain joins TRBV20-1 and TRBJ2-3; 12 bases align to TRBD2. The CDR3 is 17 residues long. V lost 1 base to trimming and J lost 6 bases; unmatched junction nucleotides: 11. Germline-derived CDR1 and CDR2 are DFQATT and SNEGSKA (reference sequence). CDR3 protein: CSARAGTSGGSRDTQYF. In DNA, the CDR3 is TGCAGTGCTAGAGCGGGAACTAGCGGGGGGTCAAGGGATACGCAGTATTTT.

This chain connects TRBV6-2 or TRBV6-3 to TRBJ1-3; D is undetermined. Germline CDR1 and CDR2: MNHEY and SVGEGT. The CDR3 has 13 residues. V shed 7 bases and J shed 0 bases, with 7 bases lying between them. The CDR3 region is CASTRSSGNTIYF. The CDR3 DNA reads TGTGCCAGCACCCGGAGCTCTGGAAACACCATATATTTT.